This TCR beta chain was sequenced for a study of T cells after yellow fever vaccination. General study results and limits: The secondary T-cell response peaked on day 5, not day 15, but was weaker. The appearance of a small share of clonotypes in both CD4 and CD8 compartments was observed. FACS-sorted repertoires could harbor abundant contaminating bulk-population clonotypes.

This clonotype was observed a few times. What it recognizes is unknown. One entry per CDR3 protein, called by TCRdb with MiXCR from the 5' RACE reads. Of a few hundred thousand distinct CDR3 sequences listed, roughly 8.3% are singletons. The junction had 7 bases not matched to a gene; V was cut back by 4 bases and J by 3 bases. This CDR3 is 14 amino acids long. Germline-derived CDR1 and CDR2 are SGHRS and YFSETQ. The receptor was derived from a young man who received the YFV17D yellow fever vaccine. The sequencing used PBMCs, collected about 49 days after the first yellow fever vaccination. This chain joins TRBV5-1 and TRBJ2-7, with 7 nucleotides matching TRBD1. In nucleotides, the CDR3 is TGCGCCAGCAGCCAGGGACAGACCTTCTACGAGCAGTACTTC. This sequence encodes CASSQGQTFYEQYF. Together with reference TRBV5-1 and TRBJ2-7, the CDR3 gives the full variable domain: KAGVTQTPRYLIKTRGQQVTLSCSPISGHRSVSWYQQTPGQGLQFLFEYFSETQRNKGNFPGRFSGRQFSNSRSEMNVSTLELGDSALYLCASSQGQTFYEQYFGPGTRLTVT.